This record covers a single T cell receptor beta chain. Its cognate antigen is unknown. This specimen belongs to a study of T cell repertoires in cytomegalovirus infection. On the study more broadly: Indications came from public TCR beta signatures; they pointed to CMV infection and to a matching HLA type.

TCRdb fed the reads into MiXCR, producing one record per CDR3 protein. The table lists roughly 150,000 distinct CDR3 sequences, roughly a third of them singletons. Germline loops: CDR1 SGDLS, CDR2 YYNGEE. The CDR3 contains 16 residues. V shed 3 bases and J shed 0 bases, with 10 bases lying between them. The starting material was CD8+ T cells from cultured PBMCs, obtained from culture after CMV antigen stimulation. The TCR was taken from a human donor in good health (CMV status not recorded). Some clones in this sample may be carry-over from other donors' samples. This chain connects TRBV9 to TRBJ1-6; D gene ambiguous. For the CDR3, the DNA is TGTGCCAGCAGCGCATGGAGCAGCTCCTATAATTCACCCCTCCACTTT. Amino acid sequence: CASSAWSSSYNSPLHF.